The clone carrying this TCR beta chain has ten or more counts. The antigen remains unidentified. V dropped 6 bases and J dropped 3 bases, with 14 bases sitting between them. Germline CDR1 DFQATT, CDR2 SNEGSKA (reference sequence). The CDR3 is made up of 13 amino acids. The data were taken from a study of metastatic and nonmetastatic thyroid tumors. Study details: Peripheral blood and tumor or nodule samples from malignant and benign thyroid patients were compared.

None of the patients had undergone any treatment ahead of thyroid surgery. General study points: Malignant thyroid tumors reportedly had TCR beta diversity that was significantly higher than in benign nodules, in blood and tumor.

TCRdb redid the clone calls on the PCR reads using MiXCR. The table lists tens of thousands of clones, roughly a quarter of them singletons. The origin of this receptor is a male donor with papillary thyroid cancer or a benign thyroid nodule (not recorded which). Some clones in this sample may be carry-over from other donors' samples. V usage is TRBV20-1 and J usage is TRBJ1-2; D unresolved. The specimen was tumor tissue. Here the CDR3 DNA reads TGCAGTGCCGTTACCCCCGGGGACTATGGCTACACCTTC. It encodes CSAVTPGDYGYTF.